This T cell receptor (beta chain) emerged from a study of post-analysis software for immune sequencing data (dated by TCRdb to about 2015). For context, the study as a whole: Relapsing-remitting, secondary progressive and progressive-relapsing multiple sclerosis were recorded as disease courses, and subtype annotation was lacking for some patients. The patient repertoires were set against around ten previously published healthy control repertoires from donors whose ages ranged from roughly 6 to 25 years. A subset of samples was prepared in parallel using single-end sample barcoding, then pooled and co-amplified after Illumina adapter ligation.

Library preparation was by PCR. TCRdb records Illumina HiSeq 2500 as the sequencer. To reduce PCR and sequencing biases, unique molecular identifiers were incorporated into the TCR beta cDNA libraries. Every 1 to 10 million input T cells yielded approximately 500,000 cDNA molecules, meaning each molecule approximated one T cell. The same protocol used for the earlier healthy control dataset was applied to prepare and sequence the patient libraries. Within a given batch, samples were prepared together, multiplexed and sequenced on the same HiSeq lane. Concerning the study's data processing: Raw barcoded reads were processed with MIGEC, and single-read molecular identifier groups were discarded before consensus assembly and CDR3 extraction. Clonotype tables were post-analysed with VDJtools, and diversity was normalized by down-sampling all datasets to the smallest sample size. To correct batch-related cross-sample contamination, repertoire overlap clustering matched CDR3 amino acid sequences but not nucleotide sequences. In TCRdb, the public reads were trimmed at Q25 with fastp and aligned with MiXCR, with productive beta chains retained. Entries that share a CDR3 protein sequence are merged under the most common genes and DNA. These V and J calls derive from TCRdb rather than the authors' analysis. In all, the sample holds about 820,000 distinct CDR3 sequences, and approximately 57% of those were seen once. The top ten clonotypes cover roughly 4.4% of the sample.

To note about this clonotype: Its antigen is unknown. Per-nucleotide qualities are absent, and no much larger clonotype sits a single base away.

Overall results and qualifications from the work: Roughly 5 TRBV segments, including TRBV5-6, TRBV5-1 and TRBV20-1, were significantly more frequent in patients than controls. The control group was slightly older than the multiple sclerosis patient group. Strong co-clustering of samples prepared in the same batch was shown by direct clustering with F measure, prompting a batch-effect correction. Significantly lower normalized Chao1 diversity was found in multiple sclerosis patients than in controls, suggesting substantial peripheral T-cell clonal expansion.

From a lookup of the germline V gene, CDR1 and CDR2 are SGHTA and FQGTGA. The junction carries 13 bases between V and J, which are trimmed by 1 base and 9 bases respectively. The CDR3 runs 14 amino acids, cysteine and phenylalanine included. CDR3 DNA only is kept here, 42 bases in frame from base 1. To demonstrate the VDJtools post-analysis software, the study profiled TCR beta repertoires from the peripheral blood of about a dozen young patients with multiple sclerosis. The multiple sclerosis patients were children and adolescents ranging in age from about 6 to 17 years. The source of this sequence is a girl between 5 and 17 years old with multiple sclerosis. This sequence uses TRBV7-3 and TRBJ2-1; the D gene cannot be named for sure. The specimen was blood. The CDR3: CASSLSSSYGEQFF. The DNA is TGTGCCAGCAGCTTAAGCTCTAGTTACGGTGAGCAGTTCTTC.